This TCR beta chain was captured in a study of sequential checkpoint blockade in melanoma. Clones were read by immunoSEQ multiplex PCR, and TCRdb kept only the in-frame ones, dropping some. The table records thousands of clones, 20% to 25% of them present only once. As for treatment: randomized to nivolumab then ipilimumab (arm A) or the reverse (arm B). Trimming stripped 9 bases from V and 2 bases from J, with 20 bases between. In germline, CDR1 is LNHDA, CDR2 SQIVND (reference sequence). The length of the CDR3 is 16 residues. As to this clone: What it binds is unknown.

Findings of the study overall: Tumor T-cell fraction and clonality correlated with PD-L1 and CD8+ counts.

This chain joins TRBV19 and TRBJ1-5; TRBD1 is a possible D gene (5 bases). The sequenced sample was tumor tissue (inferred from file names), obtained from a patient given nivolumab and ipilimumab in sequence. This TCR was sampled from a human donor with melanoma. The CDR3 DNA follows: TGTGCCAGCACTCAAACAGGTGGAGGAGGCAATCAGCCCCAGCATTTT. Translating gives CASTQTGGGGNQPQHF.